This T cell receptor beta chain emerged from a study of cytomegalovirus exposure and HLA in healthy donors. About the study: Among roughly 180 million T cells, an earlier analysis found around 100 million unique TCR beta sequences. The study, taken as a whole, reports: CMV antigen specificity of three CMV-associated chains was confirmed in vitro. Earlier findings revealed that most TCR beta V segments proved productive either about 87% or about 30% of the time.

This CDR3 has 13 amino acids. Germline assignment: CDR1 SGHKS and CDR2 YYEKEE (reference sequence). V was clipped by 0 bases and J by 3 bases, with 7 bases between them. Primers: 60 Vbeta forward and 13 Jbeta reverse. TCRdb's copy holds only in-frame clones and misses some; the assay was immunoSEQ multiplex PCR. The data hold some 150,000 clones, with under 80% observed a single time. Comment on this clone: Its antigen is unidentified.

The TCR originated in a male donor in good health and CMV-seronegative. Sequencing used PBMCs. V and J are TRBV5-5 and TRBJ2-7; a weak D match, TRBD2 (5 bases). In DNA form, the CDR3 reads TGTGCCAGCAGCTTGGGAGGGTTCTACGAGCAGTACTTC. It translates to CASSLGGFYEQYF.